This T cell receptor (beta chain) was identified during a study of cytomegalovirus exposure and HLA in healthy donors. Looking at the study overall: There were 117 million unique TCR beta sequences, drawn from 150 million to 200 million T cells, in an earlier analysis. General study findings and limits: In a later analysis, donors in an Asian-associated ancestry cluster reportedly had fewer N-insertions in productive TCRs than the cohort mean.

Researchers ran the PCR with 60 Vbeta and 13 Jbeta primers. Sequenced by immunoSEQ multiplex PCR; TCRdb stores in-frame clones only, minus some. The sample consists of under 200,000 clones, about 88% of them appearing once. Donors were ostensibly healthy at sampling, although undocumented immune exposures were probable. CDR1 is SGHTA and CDR2 is FQGNSA in the germline V gene. The CDR3 is made up of 14 amino acids. After removal of 1 base from V and 9 bases from J, the junction contained 1 base not matched to a gene. With regard to this clone: What it binds is not known.

The chain uses TRBV7-2 and TRBJ2-1; 12 bases agree with TRBD2. Sequencing was performed on PBMCs. This TCR was recovered from a young man in good health and CMV-seropositive. In DNA, the CDR3 is TGTGCCAGCAGCTTAGTGGGACTAGCGGGTGAGCAGTTCTTC. Translated: CASSLVGLAGEQFF.